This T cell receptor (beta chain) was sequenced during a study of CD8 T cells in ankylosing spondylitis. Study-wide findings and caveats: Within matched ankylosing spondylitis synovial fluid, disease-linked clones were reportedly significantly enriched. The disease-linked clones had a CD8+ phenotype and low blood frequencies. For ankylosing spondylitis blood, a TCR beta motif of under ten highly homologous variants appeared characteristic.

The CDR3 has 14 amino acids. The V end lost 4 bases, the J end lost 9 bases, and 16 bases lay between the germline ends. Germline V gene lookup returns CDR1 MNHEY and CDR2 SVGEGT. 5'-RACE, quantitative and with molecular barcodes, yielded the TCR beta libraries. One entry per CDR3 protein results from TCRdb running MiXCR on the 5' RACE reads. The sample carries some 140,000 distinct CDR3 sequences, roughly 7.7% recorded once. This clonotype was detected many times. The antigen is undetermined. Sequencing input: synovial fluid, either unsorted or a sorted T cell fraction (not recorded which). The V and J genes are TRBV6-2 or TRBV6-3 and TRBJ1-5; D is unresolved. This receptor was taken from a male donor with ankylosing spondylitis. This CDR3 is CASSSGSSARPQHF. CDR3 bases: TGTGCCAGCAGTTCGGGCAGTAGCGCGCGGCCCCAGCATTTT.